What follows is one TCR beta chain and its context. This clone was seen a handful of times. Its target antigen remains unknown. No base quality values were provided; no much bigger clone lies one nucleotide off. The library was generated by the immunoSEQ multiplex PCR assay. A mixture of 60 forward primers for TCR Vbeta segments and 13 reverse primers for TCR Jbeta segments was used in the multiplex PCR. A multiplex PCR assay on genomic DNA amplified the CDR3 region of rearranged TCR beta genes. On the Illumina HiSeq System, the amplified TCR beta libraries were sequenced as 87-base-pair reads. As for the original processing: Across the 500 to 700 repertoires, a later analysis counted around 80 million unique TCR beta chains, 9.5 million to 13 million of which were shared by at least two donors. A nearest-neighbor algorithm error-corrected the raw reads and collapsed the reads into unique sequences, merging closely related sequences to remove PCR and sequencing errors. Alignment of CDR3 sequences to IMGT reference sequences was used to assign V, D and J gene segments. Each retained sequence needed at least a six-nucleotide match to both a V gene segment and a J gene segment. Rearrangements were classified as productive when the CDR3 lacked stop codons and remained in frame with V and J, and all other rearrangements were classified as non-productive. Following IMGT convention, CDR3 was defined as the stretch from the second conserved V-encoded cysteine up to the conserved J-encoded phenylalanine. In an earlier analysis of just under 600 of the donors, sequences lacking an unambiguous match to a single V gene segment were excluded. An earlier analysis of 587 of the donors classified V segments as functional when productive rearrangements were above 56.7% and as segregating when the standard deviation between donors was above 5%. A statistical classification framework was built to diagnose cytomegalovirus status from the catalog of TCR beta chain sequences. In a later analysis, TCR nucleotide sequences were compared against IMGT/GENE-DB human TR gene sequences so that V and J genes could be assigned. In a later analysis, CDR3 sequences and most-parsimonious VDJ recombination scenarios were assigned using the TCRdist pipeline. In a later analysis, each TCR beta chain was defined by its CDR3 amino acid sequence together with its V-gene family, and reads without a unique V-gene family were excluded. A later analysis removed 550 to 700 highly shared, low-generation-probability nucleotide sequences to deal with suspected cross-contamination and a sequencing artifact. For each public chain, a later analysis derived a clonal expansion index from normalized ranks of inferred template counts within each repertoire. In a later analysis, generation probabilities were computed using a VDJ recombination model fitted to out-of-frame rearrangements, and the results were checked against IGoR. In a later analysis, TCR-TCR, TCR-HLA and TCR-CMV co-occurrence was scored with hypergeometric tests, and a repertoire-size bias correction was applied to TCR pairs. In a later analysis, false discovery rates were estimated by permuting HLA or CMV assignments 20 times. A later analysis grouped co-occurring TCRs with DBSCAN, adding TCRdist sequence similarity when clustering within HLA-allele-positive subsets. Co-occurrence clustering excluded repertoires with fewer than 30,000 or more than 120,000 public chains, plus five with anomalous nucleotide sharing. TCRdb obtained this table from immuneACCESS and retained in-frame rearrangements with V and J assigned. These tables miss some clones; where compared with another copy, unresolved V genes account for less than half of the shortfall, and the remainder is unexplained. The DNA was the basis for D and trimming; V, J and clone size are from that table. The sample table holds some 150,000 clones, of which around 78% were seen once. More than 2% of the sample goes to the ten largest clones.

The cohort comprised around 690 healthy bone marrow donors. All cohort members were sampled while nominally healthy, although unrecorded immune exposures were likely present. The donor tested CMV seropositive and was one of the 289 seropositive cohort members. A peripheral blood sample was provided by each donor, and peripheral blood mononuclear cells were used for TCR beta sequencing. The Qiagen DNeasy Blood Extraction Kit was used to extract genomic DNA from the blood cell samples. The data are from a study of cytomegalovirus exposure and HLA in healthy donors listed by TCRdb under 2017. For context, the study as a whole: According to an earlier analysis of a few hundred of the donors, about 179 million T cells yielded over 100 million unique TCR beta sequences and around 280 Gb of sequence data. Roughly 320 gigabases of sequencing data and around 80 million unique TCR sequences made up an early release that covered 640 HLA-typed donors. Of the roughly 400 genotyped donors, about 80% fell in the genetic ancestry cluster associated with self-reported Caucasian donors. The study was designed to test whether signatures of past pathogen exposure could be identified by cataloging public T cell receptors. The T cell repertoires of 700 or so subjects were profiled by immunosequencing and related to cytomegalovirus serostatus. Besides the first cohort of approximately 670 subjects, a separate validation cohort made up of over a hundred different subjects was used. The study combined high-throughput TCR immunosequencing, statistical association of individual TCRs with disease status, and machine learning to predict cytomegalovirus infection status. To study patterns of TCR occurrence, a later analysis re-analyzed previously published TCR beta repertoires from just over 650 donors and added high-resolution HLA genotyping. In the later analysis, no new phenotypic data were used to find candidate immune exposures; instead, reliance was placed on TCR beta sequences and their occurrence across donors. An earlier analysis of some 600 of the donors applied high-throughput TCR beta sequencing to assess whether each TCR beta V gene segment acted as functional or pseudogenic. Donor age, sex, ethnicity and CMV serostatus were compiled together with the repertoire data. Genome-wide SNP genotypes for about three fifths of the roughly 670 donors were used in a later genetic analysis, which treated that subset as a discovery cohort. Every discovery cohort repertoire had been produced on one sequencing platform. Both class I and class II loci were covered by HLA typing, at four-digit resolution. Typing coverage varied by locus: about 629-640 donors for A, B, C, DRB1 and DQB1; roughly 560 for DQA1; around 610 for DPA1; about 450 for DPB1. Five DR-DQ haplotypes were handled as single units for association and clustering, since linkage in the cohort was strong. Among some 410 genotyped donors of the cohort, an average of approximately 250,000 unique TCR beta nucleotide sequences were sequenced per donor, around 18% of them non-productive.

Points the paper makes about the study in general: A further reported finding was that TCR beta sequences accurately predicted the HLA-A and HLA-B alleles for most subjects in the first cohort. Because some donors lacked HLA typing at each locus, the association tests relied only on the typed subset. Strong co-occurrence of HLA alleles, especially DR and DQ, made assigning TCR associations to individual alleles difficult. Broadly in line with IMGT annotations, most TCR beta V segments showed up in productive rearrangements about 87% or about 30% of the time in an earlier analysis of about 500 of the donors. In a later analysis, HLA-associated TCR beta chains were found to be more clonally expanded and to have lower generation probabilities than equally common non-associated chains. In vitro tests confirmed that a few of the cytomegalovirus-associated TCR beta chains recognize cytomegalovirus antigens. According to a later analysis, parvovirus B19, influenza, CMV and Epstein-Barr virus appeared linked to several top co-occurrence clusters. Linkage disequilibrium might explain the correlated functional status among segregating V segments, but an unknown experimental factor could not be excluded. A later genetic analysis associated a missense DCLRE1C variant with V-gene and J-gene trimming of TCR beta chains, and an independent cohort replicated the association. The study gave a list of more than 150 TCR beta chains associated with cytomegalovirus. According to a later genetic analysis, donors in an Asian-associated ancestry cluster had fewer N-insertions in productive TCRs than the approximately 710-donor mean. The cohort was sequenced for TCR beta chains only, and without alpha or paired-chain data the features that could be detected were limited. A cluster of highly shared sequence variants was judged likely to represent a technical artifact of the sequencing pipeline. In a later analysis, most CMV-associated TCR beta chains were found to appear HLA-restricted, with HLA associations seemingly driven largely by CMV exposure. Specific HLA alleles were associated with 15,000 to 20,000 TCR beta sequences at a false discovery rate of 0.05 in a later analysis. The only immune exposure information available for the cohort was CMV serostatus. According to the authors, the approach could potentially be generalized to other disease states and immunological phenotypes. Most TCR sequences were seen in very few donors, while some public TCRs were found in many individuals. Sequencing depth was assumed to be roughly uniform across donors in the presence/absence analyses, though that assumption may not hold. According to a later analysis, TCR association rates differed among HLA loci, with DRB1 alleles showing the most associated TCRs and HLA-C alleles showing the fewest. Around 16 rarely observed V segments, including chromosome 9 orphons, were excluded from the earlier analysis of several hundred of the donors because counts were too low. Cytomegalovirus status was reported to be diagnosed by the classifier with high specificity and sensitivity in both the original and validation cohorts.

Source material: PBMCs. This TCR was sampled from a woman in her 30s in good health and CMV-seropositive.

The bases read TGTGCCAGCAGTTTAAGGTCGGGGTCTGGAAACACCATATATTTT. The encoded protein is CASSLRSGSGNTIYF. The chain is encoded by TRBV27 joined to TRBJ1-3; no D gene can be assigned with confidence. The CDR3 goes from the cysteine to the phenylalanine over 15 residues. Only CDR3 DNA is held: 45 bases, read in frame from base 1. CDR1 MNHEY and CDR2 SMNVEV are derived from the germline V gene (reference sequence). Relative to germline, V is 2 bases shorter and J is 1 base shorter, with 9 bases between their ends.